The T cell receptor beta chain under discussion was sequenced for a study of high-grade serous ovarian cancer treatment subgroups. The tumor samples were collected prior to definitive surgery or chemotherapy. TCRdb's copy holds only in-frame clones and misses some; the assay was immunoSEQ multiplex PCR. The data contain about 16,000 clones, around 73% of them singletons. This receptor was taken from a human donor with high-grade serous ovarian cancer. The sample was tumor tissue.

The CDR3 spells CATSRGGQLNQPQHF. The CDR3, as DNA: TGTGCCACCAGCAGGGGAGGACAGCTCAATCAGCCCCAGCATTTT. The rearrangement links TRBV15 to TRBJ1-5, with D possibly being TRBD1 (6 bases). Germline lookup yields CDR1 LNHNV and CDR2 YYDKDF (reference sequence). V lost 3 bases to trimming and J lost 3 bases, with 12 bases between them. The CDR3 is 15 residues long.